The sequence of this T cell receptor (beta chain) was determined in a study of blood T cell repertoires in COVID-19. Overall study context: Sites across the United States, Italy and Spain contributed samples from acute and convalescent COVID-19.

Those enrolled, adults aged roughly 18 to 100 years, came from 25 or so US areas. Cohort placement rested on clinical history that participants reported themselves. As handled by the study authors: It was from reference gene primer amplification that nucleated cell counts were estimated. TCRdb's copy holds only in-frame clones and misses some; the assay was immunoSEQ multiplex PCR. The V and J calls and the clone size are those of that table, but D and trimming were determined from the DNA. Among about 120,000 clones listed, 80% to 85% were seen once. Between the trimmed V and J ends, which lost 0 bases and 10 bases, there was a span of 16 bases. Germline CDR1 reads ENHRY; CDR2 reads SYGVKD. The length of the CDR3 is 16 residues.

The sequence derives from a woman aged 25 to 39 who had recovered from COVID-19. This chain uses TRBV10-3 with TRBJ1-6; D call uncertain. The specimen was PBMCs or T cells enriched from blood (not recorded which). This CDR3 is CAISESPYREKSPLHF. As DNA, the CDR3 is TGTGCCATCAGTGAGTCTCCTTACCGAGAGAAGTCACCCCTCCACTTT.